The 30 T cell receptor beta chains below were found in one sample sequenced in a study of CD8 T cells in ankylosing spondylitis. TCRdb itself ran the 5' RACE reads through MiXCR, one entry per CDR3 protein. The sample yields approximately 350,000 distinct CDR3 sequences, roughly 22% seen once. The sample comprised blood, either unsorted or a sorted T cell fraction (not recorded which). These TCRs come from a male donor with ankylosing spondylitis or in good health (not recorded which).

V usage is TRBV29-1 and J usage is TRBJ2-2; D is unresolved. This CDR3 spans 14 amino acids. The V end lost 4 bases, the J end lost 2 bases, and 11 bases lay between the germline ends. CDR1 and CDR2 (germline): SQVTM, ANQGSEA. CDR3 nucleotides: TGCAGCGTTGTTCGAGAGGACAACACCGGGGAGCTGTTTTTT. It yields the protein CSVVREDNTGELFF.

The J gene is TRBJ2-2, the V gene TRBV12-3 or TRBV12-4; TRBD1 is a possible D gene (5 bases). Trimming cost V 5 bases and J 6 bases, with 10 bases left between them. The CDR3 runs to 13 residues. In DNA, the CDR3 is TGTGCCAGCAGTCTACCAGGGTCCGGGGAGCTGTTTTTT. Encoded protein: CASSLPGSGELFF.

A few counts support this clonotype. DNA of the CDR3: TGTGCCAGCAGCTGGGACAGGAGCTCCTACGAGCAGTACTTC. This encodes CASSWDRSSYEQYF. The chain uses TRBV11-2 and TRBJ2-7; 8 bases fit TRBD1. This CDR3 contains 14 residues. V lost 4 bases, J lost 0 bases, and 2 bases stayed unmatched. CDR1 is SGHAT and CDR2 is FQNNGV in the germline V gene.

This clonotype appeared a few times. V and J are TRBV4-2 and TRBJ1-6; no firm D call. The CDR3 runs 13 residues. The germline gives CDR1 LGHNA, CDR2 YNFKEQ. Trimming took off 1 base at V and 8 bases at J, with 6 bases between the two ends. CDR3 bases: TGTGCCAGCAGCCAAGCTGTACATTCACCCCTCCACTTT. The encoded protein is CASSQAVHSPLHF.

This clonotype was seen a few times. The chain couples TRBV4-1 to TRBJ2-5, with D hard to call. CDR1 is MGHRA and CDR2 is YSYEKL in the germline V gene. V was clipped by 2 bases and J by 2 bases, with 6 bases between them. The CDR3 is 13 amino acids. The CDR3 here is CASSQPGQETQYF. The CDR3 bases are TGCGCCAGCAGCCAACCTGGACAAGAGACCCAGTACTTC.

This chain uses TRBV28 with TRBJ1-3; D is undetermined. Trimming pared 3 bases from V and 0 bases from J, leaving 9 bases between. Per the germline V gene, CDR1 is MDHEN and CDR2 is SYDVKM. The CDR3 extends over 15 amino acids. The CDR3 coding sequence is TGTGCCAGCAGTTTCGCTTCCTACTCTGGAAACACCATATATTTT. Translation: CASSFASYSGNTIYF.

This clonotype was seen a few times. The rearrangement links TRBV29-1 to TRBJ2-7; the match to TRBD2 covers 7 bases. Trimming at V came to 0 bases and at J to 3 bases, leaving 5 bases not matched to a gene. The CDR3 has 14 amino acids. Germline V gene data show CDR1 as SQVTM and CDR2 as ANQGSEA. In nucleotides, the CDR3 is TGCAGCGTTGAAGATCCCCAGCGGGGCTACGAGCAGTACTTC. Its translation: CSVEDPQRGYEQYF.

The CDR3 protein is CSALQRAVFEQYF. Here the CDR3 DNA reads TGCAGTGCTCTTCAAAGGGCGGTTTTTGAGCAGTACTTC. This sequence joins TRBV20-1 and TRBJ2-7; the D is unclear. Trimming pared 5 bases from V and 7 bases from J, leaving 18 bases between. The CDR3 length is 13 residues. The germline V gene encodes CDR1 DFQATT and CDR2 SNEGSKA (reference sequence).

This clonotype was observed many times. V gene TRBV29-1 combines with J gene TRBJ2-2, with a tentative D call TRBD2 (6 bases). The CDR3 extends over 15 amino acids. Trimming pared 4 bases from V and 0 bases from J, leaving 12 bases between. Germline V gene lookup returns CDR1 SQVTM and CDR2 ANQGSEA. The CDR3 loop is CSVVGGSANTGELFF. The CDR3 region has the DNA TGCAGCGTTGTAGGAGGGAGTGCGAACACCGGGGAGCTGTTTTTT.

This rearrangement joins TRBV5-1 to TRBJ2-7, with D perhaps matching TRBD1 (6 bases). Per germline, CDR1 SGHRS and CDR2 YFSETQ. CDR3 size: 13 residues. Trimming left V 3 bases short and J 6 bases short, with 13 bases between. As DNA, the CDR3 is TGCGCCAGCAGCTCCGCAGGGGCCCCCGAGCAGTACTTC. Its protein is CASSSAGAPEQYF.

This clonotype was observed a few times. The V gene is TRBV29-1, the J gene TRBJ1-2, with D unresolved. The CDR3 has 13 residues. The V end was cut by 6 bases, the J end by 0 bases, with 11 bases between. Germline V CDR1 and CDR2: SQVTM, ANQGSEA. The CDR3 loop reads CSVRGLANYGYTF. In DNA form, the CDR3 reads TGCAGCGTCCGGGGTCTAGCTAACTATGGCTACACCTTC.

This chain links TRBV20-1 with TRBJ2-3; possibly TRBD1 for D (6 bases). Trimming shortened V by 6 bases and J by 0 bases, and 13 bases separated the two germline ends. Germline assignment: CDR1 DFQATT and CDR2 SNEGSKA (reference sequence). This CDR3 region has 14 residues. CDR3 residues: CSATDRSSTDTQYF. The CDR3 DNA reads as TGCAGTGCAACCGACAGGAGTAGCACAGATACGCAGTATTTT.

The V call is TRBV3-1, the J call TRBJ2-7, with 12 bases aligning to TRBD2. The germline V gene encodes CDR1 LGHDT and CDR2 YNNKEL (reference sequence). After removal of 0 bases from V and 4 bases from J, the junction contained 4 bases not matched to a gene. The CDR3 loop spans 16 amino acids. CDR3 protein: CASSQDLTSGGYEQYF. The CDR3 DNA reads TGTGCCAGCAGCCAAGATTTGACTAGCGGGGGTTACGAGCAGTACTTC.

This clonotype was detected only a few times. The chain combines TRBV7-9 with TRBJ2-7, with a tentative D call TRBD1 (6 bases). Trimming shortened V by 5 bases and J by 1 base, and 12 bases separated the two germline ends. Germline-derived CDR1 and CDR2 are SEHNR and FQNEAQ (reference sequence). This CDR3 comprises 14 residues. The CDR3 DNA follows: TGTGCCAGCAGCAACCGGGACAAATCCTACGAGCAGTACTTC. As protein: CASSNRDKSYEQYF.

V gene TRBV6-5 combines with J gene TRBJ1-1; TRBD1 agrees at 7 bases. Trimming cost V 2 bases and J 1 base; bases outside gene matches: 1. Germline CDR1 reads MNHEY; CDR2 reads SVGAGI. The CDR3 contains 14 residues. The CDR3 protein is CASSYRGQNTEAFF. Here the CDR3 DNA reads TGTGCCAGCAGTTACAGGGGGCAGAACACTGAAGCTTTCTTT.

This clonotype showed up just a few times. This rearrangement joins TRBV7-2 to TRBJ2-1; a weak D match, TRBD2 (7 bases). The V and J ends lost 5 bases and 2 bases respectively, with 19 bases between them. Germline V gene sequence: CDR1 SGHTA, CDR2 FQGNSA. This CDR3 spans 17 amino acids. The CDR3 region has the DNA TGTGCCAGCAGCCCGGGTCGGGGGGCGCGTACCTACAATGAGCAGTTCTTC. It encodes CASSPGRGARTYNEQFF.

Here the CDR3 reads CSAPSDGGGAFTQYF. As DNA, the CDR3 is TGCAGTGCGCCCTCAGACGGGGGCGGGGCCTTTACGCAGTATTTT. The chain uses TRBV20-1 and TRBJ2-3, with D possibly being TRBD1 or TRBD2 (6 bases each). The V and J ends lost 6 bases and 8 bases respectively, with 24 bases between them. The CDR3 extends over 15 amino acids. Germline CDR1 and CDR2: DFQATT and SNEGSKA (reference sequence).

Ten or more counts support this clonotype. The chain joins TRBV12-3 or TRBV12-4 to TRBJ2-5, with 8 bases lining up with TRBD1. The V segment lost 6 bases and the J segment 3 bases; nucleotides outside the gene matches: 3. The CDR3 length is 13 residues. The CDR3 region is CASSPDREETQYF. The CDR3 DNA reads as TGTGCCAGCAGCCCGGACAGGGAAGAGACCCAGTACTTC.

The chain uses TRBV20-1 and TRBJ2-2; 8 positions match TRBD1. The germline gives CDR1 DFQATT, CDR2 SNEGSKA (reference sequence). V was pared by 0 bases and J by 0 bases, with 9 bases of the junction left unmatched. The CDR3 extends over 18 amino acids. The CDR3 reads CSARESRQDRANTGELFF. As DNA, the CDR3 is TGCAGTGCTAGAGAAAGTAGGCAGGACAGGGCGAACACCGGGGAGCTGTTTTTT.

This sequence joins TRBV4-1 and TRBJ2-7; D unclear. The germline V and J ends were trimmed by 1 base and 0 bases, with 10 bases remaining between them. This CDR3 is 15 amino acids long. The germline V gene encodes CDR1 MGHRA and CDR2 YSYEKL. The DNA of the CDR3 is TGCGCCAGCAGCCAAGGCAACACCCGCTCCTACGAGCAGTACTTC. Its translation: CASSQGNTRSYEQYF.

This clonotype showed up just once. The chain has TRBV6-6 and TRBJ2-3; 10 nucleotides agree with TRBD1. Germline CDR1 MNHNY, CDR2 SVGAGI (reference sequence). J lost 6 bases, V lost 6 bases, and 3 bases had no gene match. The CDR3 spans 13 residues. The chain's CDR3 is CASRWTGGDTQYF. CDR3 nucleotide sequence: TGTGCCAGCAGATGGACAGGGGGGGATACGCAGTATTTT.

The chain carries TRBV5-1 and TRBJ2-7; 10 nucleotides match TRBD1. The CDR3 loop spans 15 amino acids. J gave up 4 bases and V 1 base, and 5 bases lay outside the gene matches. Germline loops: CDR1 SGHRS, CDR2 YFSETQ. CDR3 sequence reads: CASSLNDRGRYEQYF. As DNA, the CDR3 is TGCGCCAGCAGCTTGAATGACAGGGGGCGGTACGAGCAGTACTTC. The whole variable domain, remainder taken from reference TRBV5-1 and TRBJ2-7, is KAGVTQTPRYLIKTRGQQVTLSCSPISGHRSVSWYQQTPGQGLQFLFEYFSETQRNKGNFPGRFSGRQFSNSRSEMNVSTLELGDSALYLCASSLNDRGRYEQYFGPGTRLTVT.

This clonotype was seen a handful of times. The genes are TRBV5-6 and TRBJ2-7, with TRBD1 matching over 7 bases. Germline CDR1 and CDR2: SGHDT and YYEEEE. J lost 4 bases, V lost 4 bases, and 11 bases had no gene match. The CDR3 covers 15 residues. The CDR3 loop reads CASSQNLVQGYEQYF. CDR3 bases: TGTGCCAGCAGCCAGAACCTAGTACAGGGGTACGAGCAGTACTTC.

The chain is built from TRBV7-6 and TRBJ2-5, with a possible D match to TRBD1 (6 bases). The CDR3 contains 15 residues. Germline values: CDR1 SGHVS, CDR2 FNYEAQ. V was clipped by 3 bases and J by 5 bases, with 16 bases between them. The CDR3 loop is CASSFRPQGWETQYF. CDR3 coding DNA: TGTGCCAGCAGCTTCCGCCCCCAGGGGTGGGAGACCCAGTACTTC. The complete variable domain, with remaining parts taken from reference TRBV7-6 and TRBJ2-5, reads GAGVSQSPRYKVTKRGQDVALRCDPISGHVSLYWYRQALGQGPEFLTYFNYEAQQDKSGLPNDRFSAERPEGSISTLTIQRTEQRDSAMYRCASSFRPQGWETQYFGPGTRLLVL.

The chain has TRBV20-1 and TRBJ2-4; D gene unclear. The germline V gene encodes CDR1 DFQATT and CDR2 SNEGSKA (reference sequence). This CDR3 contains 19 residues. The germline V and J ends were trimmed by 0 bases and 0 bases, with 21 bases remaining between them. CDR3 nucleotides: TGCAGTGCTAGAGATCAACTGGACCCCGAACTGGGAGCCAAAAACATTCAGTACTTC. Protein: CSARDQLDPELGAKNIQYF.

This clonotype turned up a few times. The chain carries TRBV10-3 and TRBJ2-1; 7 bases match TRBD1. The CDR3 spans 15 residues. With V trimmed by 4 bases and J by 0 bases, 3 bases remained unmatched. Looked up from germline, CDR1 is ENHRY and CDR2 is SYGVKD. CDR3 coding DNA: TGTGCCATCAGTGTAGGGGGCAACTCCTACAATGAGCAGTTCTTC. It encodes CAISVGGNSYNEQFF.

The chain recombines TRBV4-1 with TRBJ1-5; 8 nucleotides match TRBD1. This CDR3 region has 15 residues. The germline V gene has CDR1 MGHRA and CDR2 YSYEKL. V lost 4 bases and J lost 6; bases outside the gene matches: 8. The DNA of the CDR3 is TGCGCCAGCAGCCGAACCCAGGGGGCAGCTCAGCCCCAGCATTTT. Amino acid sequence: CASSRTQGAAQPQHF.

This clonotype has a count of ten or more. The genes are TRBV29-1 and TRBJ2-1; TRBD1 matches at 7 bases. The germline CDR1 and CDR2 sequences are SQVTM and ANQGSEA. The CDR3 is 11 amino acids. V shed 6 bases and J 7 bases; nucleotides not matched to a gene: 3. CDR3 sequence (DNA): TGCAGCGTCCCACAGGGGAATGAGCAGTTCTTC. Its translation: CSVPQGNEQFF.

The chain employs TRBV10-3 and TRBJ2-1, with 9 bases that match TRBD1. From germline, CDR1 is ENHRY and CDR2 SYGVKD. CDR3 length equals 15 residues. V lost 3 bases to trimming and J lost 3 bases; unmatched junction nucleotides: 3. The CDR3 spells CAISDWDRDYNEQFF. CDR3 nucleotides: TGTGCCATCAGTGATTGGGACAGGGACTACAATGAGCAGTTCTTC.

This clonotype was seen only a few times. V is TRBV12-3 or TRBV12-4 and J is TRBJ2-4; no clear D gene. CDR3 length: 13 amino acids. The ends were cut back, 6 bases at V and 8 bases at J, with 14 bases in the middle. For the CDR3, the DNA is TGTGCCAGCAGCCCTTCTTCGACGTACATTCAGTACTTC. This encodes CASSPSSTYIQYF.